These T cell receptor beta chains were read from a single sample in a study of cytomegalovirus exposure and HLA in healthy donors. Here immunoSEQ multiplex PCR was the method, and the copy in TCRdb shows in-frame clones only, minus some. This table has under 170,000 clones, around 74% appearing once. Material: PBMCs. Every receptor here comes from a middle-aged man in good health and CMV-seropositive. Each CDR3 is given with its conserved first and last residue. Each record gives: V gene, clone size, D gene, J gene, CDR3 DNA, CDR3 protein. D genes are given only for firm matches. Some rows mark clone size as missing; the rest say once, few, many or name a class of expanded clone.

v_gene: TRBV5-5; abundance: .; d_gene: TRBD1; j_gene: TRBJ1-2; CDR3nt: TGTGCCAGCAGCTTGGTGAACAGGGGGTTCGATGGCTACACCTTC; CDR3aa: CASSLVNRGFDGYTF
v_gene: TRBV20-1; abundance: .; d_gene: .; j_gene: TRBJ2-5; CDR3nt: TGCAGTGCTAGCAGGGAAGAGACCCAGTACTTC; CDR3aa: CSASREETQYF
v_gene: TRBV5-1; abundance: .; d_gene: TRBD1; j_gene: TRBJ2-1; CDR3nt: TGCGCCAGCAGCTTGGGACAGGGGAATGAGCAGTTCTTC; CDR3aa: CASSLGQGNEQFF
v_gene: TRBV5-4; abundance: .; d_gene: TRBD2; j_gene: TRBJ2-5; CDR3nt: TGTGCCAGCAGCCGGAGAACTAGCGGGAGTACAGAGACCCAGTACTTC; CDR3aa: CASSRRTSGSTETQYF
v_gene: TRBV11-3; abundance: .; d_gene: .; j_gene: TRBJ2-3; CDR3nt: TGTGCCAGCAGCTTAGTGCGTGGCACAGATACGCAGTATTTT; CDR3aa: CASSLVRGTDTQYF
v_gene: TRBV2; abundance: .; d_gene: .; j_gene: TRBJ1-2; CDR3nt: TGTGCCAGCAGTGACGAAATGGGCTCCTATGGCTACACCTTC; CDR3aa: CASSDEMGSYGYTF
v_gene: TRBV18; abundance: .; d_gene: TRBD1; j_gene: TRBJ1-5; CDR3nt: TGTGCCAGCTCCCCACAGGGGGGGCAACAGCCCCAGCATTTT; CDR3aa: CASSPQGGQQPQHF
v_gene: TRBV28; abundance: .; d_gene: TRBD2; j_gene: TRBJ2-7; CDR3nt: TGTGCCAGCAAGAGGCTAGCGGAATACTACGAGCAGTACTTC; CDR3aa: CASKRLAEYYEQYF
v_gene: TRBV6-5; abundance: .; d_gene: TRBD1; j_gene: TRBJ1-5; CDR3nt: TGTGCCAGCAGACCAGGGGGGTTTATCAATCAGCCCCAGCATTTT; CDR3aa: CASRPGGFINQPQHF
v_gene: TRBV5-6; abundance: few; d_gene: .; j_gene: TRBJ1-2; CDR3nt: TGTGCCAGCAGCTTGACGAGGGCTGACTATGGCTACACCTTC; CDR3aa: CASSLTRADYGYTF
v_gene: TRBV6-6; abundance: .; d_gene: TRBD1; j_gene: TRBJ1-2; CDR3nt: TGTGCCAGCAGATCACCGGGACAGGGGGCCCGGTATGGCTACACCTTC; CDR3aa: CASRSPGQGARYGYTF
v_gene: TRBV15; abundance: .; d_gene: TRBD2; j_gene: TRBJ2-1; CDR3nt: TGTGCCACCAGCAGAAAGCGGGAGCTGGGCATCTACAATGAGCAGTTCTTC; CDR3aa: CATSRKRELGIYNEQFF
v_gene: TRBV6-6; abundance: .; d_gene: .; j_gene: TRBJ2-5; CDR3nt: TGTGCCAGCAGTCTCTCCGGGACATTACAAGAGACCCAGTACTTC; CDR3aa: CASSLSGTLQETQYF
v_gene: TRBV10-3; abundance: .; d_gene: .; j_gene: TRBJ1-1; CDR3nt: TGTGCCATCACAAAAGGGGGGGGGACTGAAGCTTTCTTT; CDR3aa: CAITKGGGTEAFF
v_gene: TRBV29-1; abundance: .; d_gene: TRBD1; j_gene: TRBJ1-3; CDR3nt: TGCAGCGTTGGGGGACAGGCCCGAAACACCATATATTTT; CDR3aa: CSVGGQARNTIYF
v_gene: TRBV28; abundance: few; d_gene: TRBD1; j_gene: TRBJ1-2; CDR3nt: TGTGCCACACAGACAGGGAGTTCTAACTATGGCTACACCTTC; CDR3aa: CATQTGSSNYGYTF
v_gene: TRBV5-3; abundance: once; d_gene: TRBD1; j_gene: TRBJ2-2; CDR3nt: TGTGCCAGAAGCACCTCCGGGACAGTATACACCGGGGAGCTGTTTTTT; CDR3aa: CARSTSGTVYTGELFF
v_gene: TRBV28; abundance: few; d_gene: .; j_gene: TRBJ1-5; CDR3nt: TGTGCCAGCAAGGTATACGGGACTCTTCCCAATCAGCCCCAGCATTTT; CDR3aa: CASKVYGTLPNQPQHF
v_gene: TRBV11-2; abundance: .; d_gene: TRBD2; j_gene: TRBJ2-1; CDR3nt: TGTGCCAGCACCCGGCTAGCGGGCTCCTACAATGAGCAGTTCTTC; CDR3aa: CASTRLAGSYNEQFF
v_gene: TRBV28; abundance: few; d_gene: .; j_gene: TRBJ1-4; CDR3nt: TGTGCCAGCAGTCCCCCGAGGAGGGGCGCAACTAATGAAAAACTGTTTTTT; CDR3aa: CASSPPRRGATNEKLFF
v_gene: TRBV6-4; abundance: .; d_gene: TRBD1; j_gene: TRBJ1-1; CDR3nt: TGTGCCAGCATAGATACAGGGGGCACTGAAGCTTTCTTT; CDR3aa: CASIDTGGTEAFF
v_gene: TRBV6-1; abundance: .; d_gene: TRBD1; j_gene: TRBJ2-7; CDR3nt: TGTGCCAGCAGTGAAGCTGTAGACAGGGGGCTCTCCGGGTACTTC; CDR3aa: CASSEAVDRGLSGYF